This paragraph covers one T cell receptor beta chain sequence. Here the gene names and germline are mouse. Coverage ceases 1 residue before the CDR3 finishes, and the germline J gene fills in the end. This sample was included in a study of tissue T cells after allogeneic stem cell transplantation. Sequencing used immunoSEQ multiplex PCR; TCRdb keeps in-frame clones, though not all of them. The table has some 47,000 clones, about 73% seen once. This CDR3 is 12 amino acids long. With 5 bases removed from V and 3 bases from J, the gap between germline ends came to 9 bases. CDR1 is GKSSPN and CDR2 is SITVG in the germline V gene.

Sequenced input: sorted cells pooled from one or two spleens. The chain links TRBV31 to TRBJ2-4; no clear D gene. The receptor's source is a pool of C57BL/6 mice in good health. The CDR3 spells CAWAGRQNTLYF. The sequenced CDR3 bases are TGTGCCTGGGCGGGAAGACAAAACACCTTGTAC. The whole variable domain, filled in from reference TRBV31 and TRBJ2-4, reads AQTIHQWPVAEIKAVGSPLSLGCTIKGKSSPNLYWYWQATGGTLQQLFYSITVGQVESVVQLNLSASRPKDDQFILSTEKLLLSHSGFYLCAWAGRQNTLYFGAGTRLSVL.